A single sample gave rise to the 21 T cell receptor beta chains below, sequenced in a study of tumor and adjacent non-tumor tissue in lung cancer. RNA was extracted from bulk tissue without any cell sorting. Three rounds of nested PCR, following a modified ARM-PCR protocol, produced the TCRbeta library. TCRdb analysed the multiplex PCR reads with MiXCR anew, one entry per CDR3 protein. The top ten hold over 12% of the sample, which has some 90,000 distinct CDR3 sequences, around 59% seen once. Sequencing was done on a sample of lung tumor tissue. The receptor source for this set is a man between 65 and 79 years old with non-small cell lung cancer.

This clonotype was seen a single time. A much larger clone differs by one base, so this may be a read error. DNA of the CDR3: TGTGCCAGCAGTGCTAGCGGGGGGGGCTCCGGGGAGCTGTTTTTT. It is translated as CASSASGGGSGELFF. The V gene is TRBV6-1, the J gene TRBJ2-2, with 12 bases matching TRBD2. V was clipped by 4 bases and J by 6 bases; unmatched bases: 3. Germline CDR1 is MNHNS and CDR2 is SASEGT. The CDR3 sequence is 15 residues long.

About this clonotype: This likely comes from a read error, as the CDR3 has no conserved phenylalanine or tryptophan at its end. The genes are TRBV29-1 and TRBJ1-5; 8 nucleotides agree with TRBD1. The CDR3 is 13 residues long. Germline lookup yields CDR1 SQVTM and CDR2 ANQGSEA. DNA for the CDR3: TGCAACGTTGGCGGGACAGGAGATCAGCCCCAGCATTCT. It codes for CNVGGTGDQPQHS.

The V call is TRBV6-5, the J call TRBJ2-4; TRBD1 agrees at 7 bases. Germline V gene lookup returns CDR1 MNHEY and CDR2 SVGAGI. Trimming at V came to 5 bases and at J to 0 bases, leaving 7 bases not matched to a gene. This CDR3 has 16 residues. The CDR3: CASSIGQVSAKNIQYF. The CDR3 nucleotides are TGTGCCAGCAGTATCGGACAGGTGTCAGCCAAAAACATTCAGTACTTC.

This clonotype was seen more than once but under ten times. The gene calls are TRBV4-1 and TRBJ2-5; D tentatively fits TRBD1 or TRBD2 (5 bases each). The germline gives CDR1 MGHRA, CDR2 YSYEKL. The CDR3 consists of 15 residues. Trimming cost V 1 base and J 2 bases, with 11 bases left between them. This CDR3 reads CASSQVPGLQETQYF. For the CDR3, the DNA is TGCGCCAGCAGCCAAGTGCCGGGGCTGCAAGAGACCCAGTACTTC.

This clonotype was recorded at least ten times. The chain joins TRBV12-3 or TRBV12-4 to TRBJ2-1, with 8 bases lining up with TRBD1. The CDR3 totals 16 residues. The J segment lost 3 bases and the V segment lost 3 bases, leaving 7 bases of the junction unmatched. The CDR3 here is CASSFRAGGFYNEQFF. As DNA, the CDR3 is TGTGCCAGCAGTTTCAGGGCAGGGGGCTTCTACAATGAGCAGTTCTTC.

To note about this clonotype: Sequence at one end of the junction differs from germline and may be a read error. This rearrangement joins TRBV6-6 to TRBJ1-2, with a tentative D call TRBD1 (6 bases). This CDR3 is 17 amino acids long. Germline V gene data show CDR1 as MNHNY and CDR2 as SVGAGI (reference sequence). CDR3 bases: TGTCCCAGCAGTTACTCGTCAGGGGCCCGCCGGGGCTATGGCTACACCTTC. The encoded protein is CPSSYSSGARRGYGYTF.

A note on this clonotype: At one end, the junction sequence differs from germline, possibly due to a read error. The chain joins TRBV6-5 to TRBJ2-2, with a tentative D call TRBD2 (5 bases). This CDR3 is 15 amino acids long. Germline CDR1 reads MNHEY; CDR2 reads SVGAGI. The CDR3 here is CVSTPGLSIPGEPFF. The DNA of the CDR3 is TGTGTCAGCACCCCCGGGCTCTCGATTCCCGGGGAGCCGTTTTTT.

V is TRBV11-2 and J is TRBJ1-5; TRBD1 agrees at 7 bases. Germline CDR1 is SGHAT and CDR2 is FQNNGV. V trimming: 4 bases; J trimming: 10 bases; junction bases outside the gene matches: 13. The CDR3 is 15 residues long. CDR3 loop: CASSSSRDSWHPQHF. In DNA, the CDR3 is TGTGCCAGCAGCTCTTCAAGGGACAGTTGGCATCCCCAGCATTTT.

Many counts were recorded for this clonotype. This rearrangement joins TRBV5-1 to TRBJ2-3; 8 nucleotides match TRBD1. The junction had 3 bases not matched to a gene; V was cut back by 2 bases and J by 4 bases. Germline CDR1 reads SGHRS; CDR2 reads YFSETQ. This CDR3 has 14 amino acids. The CDR3 DNA reads TGCGCCAGCAGCTTCGGACAGGGCGCAGATACGCAGTATTTT. This gives the protein CASSFGQGADTQYF.

As to this clonotype: With a much larger clone just one base away, this may be a read error. The gene calls are TRBV4-1 and TRBJ2-1, with 10 nucleotides matching TRBD2. The V gene's germline CDR1 is MGHRA and CDR2 YSYEKL. The CDR3 consists of 17 residues. CDR3 sequence (DNA): TGCGCCAGCAGCCAAGATCCTAGCGGGAGCTCCTACAATGAGCAGTCCTTC. It encodes CASSQDPSGSSYNEQSF.

A note on this clonotype: The junction shows a germline mismatch at one end, possibly a read error. The chain couples TRBV4-1 to TRBJ2-3, with 7 bases lining up with TRBD1. The CDR3 covers 16 residues. Per the germline V gene, CDR1 is MGHRA and CDR2 is YSYEKL. DNA of the CDR3: TGCGACAGCAGCCAAGATCATAGGACAGGAGCAGATACGCAGTATTTT. Translating gives CDSSQDHRTGADTQYF.

For this clonotype: The CDR3 does not end in the conserved phenylalanine or tryptophan, so this is likely a read error. V is TRBV10-3 and J is TRBJ2-7, with 7 bases matching TRBD1. This CDR3 has 13 amino acids. CDR1 is ENHRY, CDR2 SYGVKD, per germline. DNA of the CDR3: TGTGCCATCTGTGAGGGGGCCTCCTACGAGCAGTACTTG. It is translated as CAICEGASYEQYL.

The chain combines TRBV2 with TRBJ1-5, with 8 bases that match TRBD1. J gave up 2 bases and V 8 bases, and 8 bases lay outside the gene matches. CDR3 length equals 15 residues. The germline gives CDR1 SNHLY, CDR2 FYNNEI. CDR3 nucleotides: TGTGCCAGCGCGGGGGGACAGGACCGCAATCAGCCCCAGCATTTT. The encoded protein is CASAGGQDRNQPQHF. Supplemented by reference TRBV2 and TRBJ1-5, the full variable domain reads EPEVTQTPSHQVTQMGQEVILRCVPISNHLYFYWYRQILGQKVEFLVSFYNNEISEKSEIFDDQFSVERPDGSNFTLKIRSTKLEDSAMYFCASAGGQDRNQPQHFGDGTRLSIL.

A remark on this clonotype: One end of the junction does not line up with germline, which may come from a read error. This chain uses TRBV11-1 with TRBJ2-1, with 8 bases lining up with TRBD2. This CDR3 has 16 amino acids. Germline CDR1 is SGHAT and CDR2 is FQDESV (reference sequence). This chain's CDR3 is CASSPPRSGGYDEQFF. The DNA for the CDR3 is TGTGCCAGCAGCCCCCCTCGGAGCGGGGGCTACGATGAGCAGTTCTTC.

This clonotype came up many times. The rearrangement uses TRBV6-5 and TRBJ1-6, with 7 bases aligning to TRBD1. The V gene end was trimmed by 6 bases and the J gene end by 10 bases; junction bases not matched to a gene: 12. The CDR3 is made up of 15 amino acids. Germline V gene lookup returns CDR1 MNHEY and CDR2 SVGAGI. The CDR3 coding sequence is TGTGCCAGCAGCCAAACAGGGGCTGGTGTGTCACCCCTCCACTTT. Its translation is CASSQTGAGVSPLHF.

To note about this clonotype: This may come from a read error, since a much larger clone is one base off. This sequence joins TRBV7-9 and TRBJ1-4; 7 nucleotides align to TRBD1. CDR1 and CDR2 (germline): SEHNR, FQNEAQ (reference sequence). The CDR3 length is 15 residues. The ends lost 5 bases at V and 9 bases at J; junction bases unmatched: 12. The CDR3 reads CASSPGDSLNKKLFF. In DNA, the CDR3 is TGTGCCAGCAGCCCCGGGGACAGTCTGAATAAAAAACTGTTTTTT.

This clonotype was recorded many times. The chain links TRBV20-1 to TRBJ1-5; D not certain. This CDR3 contains 12 residues. Germline V gives CDR1 DFQATT, CDR2 SNEGSKA (reference sequence). V dropped 4 bases and J dropped 6 bases, with 10 bases sitting between them. Here the CDR3 reads CSAKTRGQPQHF. The CDR3 region has the DNA TGCAGTGCTAAAACCCGGGGTCAGCCCCAGCATTTT.

V and J are TRBV4-2 and TRBJ2-3; the match to TRBD2 covers 9 bases. Germline CDR1 LGHNA, CDR2 YNFKEQ. The CDR3 is made up of 24 amino acids. V was clipped by 1 base and J by 7 bases; unmatched bases: 33. CDR3 DNA sequence: TGTGCCAGCAGCCAAGCTTCCCAACCTCCCGGGACTAGCAGGGCGGGGCCAGGGGCATATACGCAGTATTTT. Encoded protein: CASSQASQPPGTSRAGPGAYTQYF.

In this sample, this clonotype turned up many times. This rearrangement joins TRBV5-6 to TRBJ1-3; D gene unclear. CDR1 SGHDT and CDR2 YYEEEE come from the germline V gene. The ends were cut back, 4 bases at V and 0 bases at J, with 14 bases in the middle. The CDR3 runs to 16 residues. DNA of the CDR3: TGTGCCAGCAGCCTACGCGGGCGTAGCTCTGGAAACACCATATATTTT. This sequence encodes CASSLRGRSSGNTIYF.

The V call is TRBV10-2, the J call TRBJ1-6; no clear D gene. Trimming cost V 3 bases and J 5 bases, with 11 bases left between them. Germline V gene data show CDR1 as WSHSY and CDR2 as SAAADI. The CDR3 runs to 15 residues. The CDR3 sequence is CASSDKGKDNSPLHF. The DNA of the CDR3 is TGCGCCAGCAGTGATAAGGGTAAAGATAATTCACCCCTCCACTTT.

As concerns this clonotype: This likely comes from a read error, as the CDR3 has no conserved phenylalanine or tryptophan at its end. The DNA is omitted, as the CDR3 cannot be located on it reliably, and the CDR3 follows TCRdb's listing. The rearrangement uses TRBV6-2 or TRBV6-3 and TRBJ2-3; the DNA was not used to check the table's D call, TRBD2. Germline V gene sequence: CDR1 MNHEY, CDR2 SVGEGT. The CDR3 has 11 residues if both end residues are counted. The CDR3 region is CASSDGWAQDV.